These T cell receptor beta chains were read from a single sample in a study of cytotoxic CD8 clonotypes in ibrutinib-treated CLL. Using immunoSEQ multiplex PCR, the repertoire was profiled, and TCRdb retains in-frame clones only, with some absent. The sample lists about 84,000 clones, about 86% occurring once. The input for sequencing was PBMCs, taken before ibrutinib treatment. The receptors shown here come from a human donor with chronic lymphocytic leukemia. CDR3s include the opening cysteine and the closing phenylalanine or tryptophan. Each record gives: J gene, D gene, V gene, clone size, CDR3 DNA, CDR3 protein. The D gene is left open where the match is weak. Part of the rows lack a size; the others show once, few, many or a class for expanded clones.

J gene: TRBJ2-3
D gene: TRBD2
V gene: TRBV9
clone size: NA
CDR3 DNA: TGTGCCAGCAGCGTAGTAGAGACTAGCGGGAGCGCAGATACGCAGTATTTT
CDR3 protein: CASSVVETSGSADTQYF

J gene: TRBJ2-3
D gene: NA
V gene: TRBV7-9
clone size: NA
CDR3 DNA: TGTGCCAGCAGCTCAGGGACTCCCTTTGTTCCCCGCTTCACAGATACGCAGTATTTT
CDR3 protein: CASSSGTPFVPRFTDTQYF

J gene: TRBJ1-1
D gene: NA
V gene: TRBV2
clone size: NA
CDR3 DNA: TGTGCCAGCATCCCGGACAACGCAAGGGGCTCTGAAGCTTTCTTT
CDR3 protein: CASIPDNARGSEAFF

J gene: TRBJ2-1
D gene: TRBD2
V gene: TRBV5-4
clone size: NA
CDR3 DNA: TGTGCCAGCAGCGTGACTAGCGGGAGTTTAGATGAGCAGTTCTTC
CDR3 protein: CASSVTSGSLDEQFF

J gene: TRBJ2-7
D gene: TRBD1
V gene: TRBV28
clone size: NA
CDR3 DNA: TGTGCCAGCAGTTTAGAGTACGGACAGGGGGCTCTATACGAGCAGTACTTC
CDR3 protein: CASSLEYGQGALYEQYF

J gene: TRBJ1-4
D gene: NA
V gene: TRBV2
clone size: NA
CDR3 DNA: TGTGCCAGCAGTTCCAAAGGGTGGAGGGAAAAACTGTTTTTT
CDR3 protein: CASSSKGWREKLFF

J gene: TRBJ2-3
D gene: NA
V gene: TRBV9
clone size: NA
CDR3 DNA: TGTGCCAGCAGCCCCGGACAGTCGGGCACAGATACGCAGTATTTT
CDR3 protein: CASSPGQSGTDTQYF

J gene: TRBJ1-2
D gene: TRBD1
V gene: TRBV11-2
clone size: NA
CDR3 DNA: TGTGCCAGCAGCCCGGCGACAGGGCGGATTAACTATGGCTACACCTTC
CDR3 protein: CASSPATGRINYGYTF

J gene: TRBJ2-5
D gene: TRBD1
V gene: TRBV5-6
clone size: NA
CDR3 DNA: TGTGCCAGCAGCTTGCCGGGACAGGGGGGAGAGACCCAGTACTTC
CDR3 protein: CASSLPGQGGETQYF

J gene: TRBJ1-2
D gene: NA
V gene: TRBV10-3
clone size: NA
CDR3 DNA: TGTGCCATCAGTGAGTCCACAGGTATTTCGGGCTACACCTTC
CDR3 protein: CAISESTGISGYTF

J gene: TRBJ1-5
D gene: NA
V gene: TRBV28
clone size: NA
CDR3 DNA: TGTGCCAGCAGTTTATACTCAGGGCTGATGGATCAGCCCCAGCATTTT
CDR3 protein: CASSLYSGLMDQPQHF

J gene: TRBJ2-7
D gene: TRBD1
V gene: TRBV6-6
clone size: NA
CDR3 DNA: TGTGCCAGCAGGCAACAGGGGGCGCGCTACGAGCAGTACTTC
CDR3 protein: CASRQQGARYEQYF

J gene: TRBJ1-4
D gene: NA
V gene: TRBV7-7
clone size: NA
CDR3 DNA: TGTGCTAGCAGCCCAGTACCCTGGGCTAATGAAAAACTGTTTTTT
CDR3 protein: CASSPVPWANEKLFF

J gene: TRBJ2-7
D gene: NA
V gene: TRBV29-1
clone size: NA
CDR3 DNA: TGCAGCGTCCAGCAAGGGACCAAAGCCTACGAGCAGTACTTC
CDR3 protein: CSVQQGTKAYEQYF

J gene: TRBJ1-4
D gene: NA
V gene: TRBV28
clone size: NA
CDR3 DNA: TGTGCCAGCAGCCGGGGGTCGCGCGAAAAACTGTTTTTT
CDR3 protein: CASSRGSREKLFF

J gene: TRBJ1-2
D gene: NA
V gene: TRBV7-9
clone size: NA
CDR3 DNA: TGTGCCAGCACTGACTCCCTGCCCTATGGCTACACCTTC
CDR3 protein: CASTDSLPYGYTF

J gene: TRBJ1-1
D gene: NA
V gene: TRBV5-1
clone size: NA
CDR3 DNA: TGCGCCAGCAGCTTCATCAAAGACACCACTGAAGCTTTCTTT
CDR3 protein: CASSFIKDTTEAFF

J gene: TRBJ1-4
D gene: TRBD1
V gene: TRBV4-2
clone size: NA
CDR3 DNA: TGTGCCAGCAGCCAAGGGGGGGACAGGGATGAAAAACTGTTTTTT
CDR3 protein: CASSQGGDRDEKLFF

J gene: TRBJ2-7
D gene: NA
V gene: TRBV6-5
clone size: NA
CDR3 DNA: TGTGCCAGCAGTTACCAATGGCAGGGAAATATCTACGAGCAGTACTTC
CDR3 protein: CASSYQWQGNIYEQYF

J gene: TRBJ2-5
D gene: TRBD2
V gene: TRBV5-6
clone size: NA
CDR3 DNA: TGTGCCAGCAGCCACACGGGAGGGACTCACCAAGAGACCCAGTACTTC
CDR3 protein: CASSHTGGTHQETQYF

J gene: TRBJ1-2
D gene: TRBD1
V gene: TRBV10-3
clone size: NA
CDR3 DNA: TGTGCCATCAGTGACCTCCAGGGACAGGGCTATGGCTACACCTTC
CDR3 protein: CAISDLQGQGYGYTF

J gene: TRBJ2-3
D gene: TRBD2
V gene: TRBV29-1
clone size: few
CDR3 DNA: TGCAGCGTTGCACTCGGGACTAGCGGGAGTAGGACAGATACGCAGTATTTT
CDR3 protein: CSVALGTSGSRTDTQYF

J gene: TRBJ2-7
D gene: TRBD1
V gene: TRBV2
clone size: NA
CDR3 DNA: TGTGCCAGCAGTCGGGACAGGGGTTCCTACGAGCAGTACTTC
CDR3 protein: CASSRDRGSYEQYF

J gene: TRBJ2-1
D gene: NA
V gene: TRBV2
clone size: NA
CDR3 DNA: TGTGCCAGCAGTGAAGTAGAGCTCAGGGAGAACAATGAGCAGTTCTTC
CDR3 protein: CASSEVELRENNEQFF

J gene: TRBJ2-7
D gene: TRBD1
V gene: TRBV7-2
clone size: NA
CDR3 DNA: TGTGCCAGCAGCCAGGGGGCCGAGCAGTACTTC
CDR3 protein: CASSQGAEQYF

J gene: TRBJ2-6
D gene: TRBD1
V gene: TRBV5-8
clone size: NA
CDR3 DNA: TGTGCCAGCAGCTGGCAGGACAGGGGGTTACATGGGGCCAACGTCCTGACTTTC
CDR3 protein: CASSWQDRGLHGANVLTF

J gene: TRBJ2-5
D gene: TRBD2
V gene: TRBV7-2
clone size: once
CDR3 DNA: TGTGCCAGCAGCTACCATAGCGGGAATCAAGAGACCCAGTACTTC
CDR3 protein: CASSYHSGNQETQYF

J gene: TRBJ1-5
D gene: NA
V gene: TRBV2
clone size: NA
CDR3 DNA: TGTGCCAGCAGTCTCGACAGGCGGTTTCAGCCCCAGCATTTT
CDR3 protein: CASSLDRRFQPQHF

J gene: TRBJ2-3
D gene: NA
V gene: TRBV7-6
clone size: NA
CDR3 DNA: TGTGCCAGCAGTCTAGGAGGGATTAGCACAGATACGCAGTATTTT
CDR3 protein: CASSLGGISTDTQYF

J gene: TRBJ1-4
D gene: NA
V gene: TRBV19
clone size: NA
CDR3 DNA: TGTGCCAGTAGTATTAGAGGTTTCGATGAAAAACTGTTTTTT
CDR3 protein: CASSIRGFDEKLFF

J gene: TRBJ2-1
D gene: NA
V gene: TRBV5-1
clone size: NA
CDR3 DNA: TGCGCCAGCAGCTTGGCCGGCGGACTGTCTACTGAGCAGTTCTTC
CDR3 protein: CASSLAGGLSTEQFF

J gene: TRBJ2-5
D gene: NA
V gene: TRBV7-7
clone size: NA
CDR3 DNA: TGTGCTAGCAGCTTCCAGCACGGGGAGACCCAGTACTTC
CDR3 protein: CASSFQHGETQYF

J gene: TRBJ2-2
D gene: TRBD2
V gene: TRBV5-4
clone size: NA
CDR3 DNA: TGTGCCAGCAGCTTATACCGGACTAGCGGGGGGAACACCGGGGAGCTGTTTTTT
CDR3 protein: CASSLYRTSGGNTGELFF

J gene: TRBJ2-2
D gene: NA
V gene: TRBV7-9
clone size: few
CDR3 DNA: TGTGCCAGCAGCCCCCCGTTAGGGCCGAGAAACACCGGGGAGCTGTTTTTT
CDR3 protein: CASSPPLGPRNTGELFF

J gene: TRBJ2-1
D gene: TRBD2
V gene: TRBV5-4
clone size: NA
CDR3 DNA: TGTGCCAGCAGCTTTTTAGGGACTAGTAGGGTCTACAATGAGCAGTTCTTC
CDR3 protein: CASSFLGTSRVYNEQFF

J gene: TRBJ2-3
D gene: TRBD2
V gene: TRBV27
clone size: once
CDR3 DNA: TGTGCCAGCAGTTTTCGTCTAAGCGGGATCACAGATACGCAGTATTTT
CDR3 protein: CASSFRLSGITDTQYF

J gene: TRBJ1-1
D gene: TRBD1
V gene: TRBV5-6
clone size: NA
CDR3 DNA: TGTGCCAGCAGCAAGCTAACAGGGGGAAACACTGAAGCTTTCTTT
CDR3 protein: CASSKLTGGNTEAFF

J gene: TRBJ1-2
D gene: NA
V gene: TRBV25-1
clone size: NA
CDR3 DNA: TGTGCCAGCAGCGGAACGGTGGTCTATGGCTACACCTTC
CDR3 protein: CASSGTVVYGYTF

J gene: TRBJ2-1
D gene: NA
V gene: TRBV30
clone size: NA
CDR3 DNA: TGTGCCTGGATGCCGGACTACAATGAGCAGTTCTTC
CDR3 protein: CAWMPDYNEQFF

J gene: TRBJ2-7
D gene: NA
V gene: TRBV28
clone size: NA
CDR3 DNA: TGTGCCAGCAGTGATATCTACGAGCAGTACTTC
CDR3 protein: CASSDIYEQYF

J gene: TRBJ2-6
D gene: TRBD2
V gene: TRBV5-1
clone size: NA
CDR3 DNA: TGCGCCAGCAGCTTGGCCCTAGCGGGGGACTCTGGGGCCAACGTCCTGACTTTC
CDR3 protein: CASSLALAGDSGANVLTF

J gene: TRBJ1-1
D gene: NA
V gene: TRBV20-1
clone size: NA
CDR3 DNA: TGCAGTGCTCGGATGAACACTGAAGCTTTCTTT
CDR3 protein: CSARMNTEAFF

J gene: TRBJ2-1
D gene: NA
V gene: TRBV14
clone size: NA
CDR3 DNA: TGTGCCAGCAGCCATCACAAGGCGAGGCAAGGCGAGCAGTTCTTC
CDR3 protein: CASSHHKARQGEQFF

J gene: TRBJ2-1
D gene: NA
V gene: TRBV5-1
clone size: NA
CDR3 DNA: TGCGCCAGCAGCTCGGACCCGAGCTCCTACAATGAGCAGTTCTTC
CDR3 protein: CASSSDPSSYNEQFF

J gene: TRBJ1-4
D gene: NA
V gene: TRBV7-9
clone size: NA
CDR3 DNA: TGTGCCAGCAGCTTATACACGGGGCCGTCTGAAAAACTGTTTTTT
CDR3 protein: CASSLYTGPSEKLFF

J gene: TRBJ1-2
D gene: NA
V gene: TRBV10-3
clone size: NA
CDR3 DNA: TGTGCCATCAGTGAGTCGGGACGGAATAACTATGGCTACACCTTC
CDR3 protein: CAISESGRNNYGYTF

J gene: TRBJ2-5
D gene: NA
V gene: TRBV5-1
clone size: NA
CDR3 DNA: TGCGCCAGCAGCTTGGAGGCAGAGACCCAGTACTTC
CDR3 protein: CASSLEAETQYF

J gene: TRBJ2-7
D gene: TRBD1
V gene: TRBV10-3
clone size: NA
CDR3 DNA: TGTGCCATCAAAATGGTACAGGGGGCGCAGGACGAGCAGTACTTC
CDR3 protein: CAIKMVQGAQDEQYF

J gene: TRBJ2-1
D gene: NA
V gene: TRBV9
clone size: NA
CDR3 DNA: TGTGCCAGCAGCCTTGACAGGGGAGGGGCTCCCAATGAGCAGTTCTTC
CDR3 protein: CASSLDRGGAPNEQFF

J gene: TRBJ2-1
D gene: TRBD2
V gene: TRBV30
clone size: NA
CDR3 DNA: TGTGCCTGGAGTGAAGCGGGAGGGGTATACAATGAGCAGTTCTTC
CDR3 protein: CAWSEAGGVYNEQFF

J gene: TRBJ2-7
D gene: NA
V gene: TRBV6-5
clone size: NA
CDR3 DNA: TGTGCCAGCATGGGGAATAACTACGAGCAGTACTTC
CDR3 protein: CASMGNNYEQYF

J gene: TRBJ2-7
D gene: TRBD2
V gene: TRBV19
clone size: NA
CDR3 DNA: TGTGCCAGTAGTCTCCTCGGGAGGGACCCCTACGAGCAGTACTTC
CDR3 protein: CASSLLGRDPYEQYF

J gene: TRBJ1-2
D gene: NA
V gene: TRBV11-3
clone size: NA
CDR3 DNA: TGTGCCAGCAGGAGGCCCAGTGGCTACACCTTC
CDR3 protein: CASRRPSGYTF

J gene: TRBJ1-3
D gene: TRBD1
V gene: TRBV9
clone size: once
CDR3 DNA: TGTGCCAGCAGCGCGACAGGGCGAAACACCATATATTTT
CDR3 protein: CASSATGRNTIYF

J gene: TRBJ2-7
D gene: NA
V gene: TRBV7-6
clone size: NA
CDR3 DNA: TGTGCCAGCAGCTTATACCTCCGGAAGACAGAATCCTACGAGCAGTACTTC
CDR3 protein: CASSLYLRKTESYEQYF